The source of this T cell receptor beta chain is a study of shared clonotypes between healthy human individuals. Assay: immunoSEQ multiplex PCR; the TCRdb copy retains only in-frame clones and omits some. The sample includes hundreds of thousands of clones, 73% seen only once; the top ten take 1.5% to 2%. Naive CD4+ cells were CD45RA-selected; the remaining cells were memory. This CDR3 has 15 amino acids. V was clipped by 4 bases and J by 4 bases; unmatched bases: 7. Germline V CDR1 and CDR2: SGHRS, YFSETQ. The sequencing input was memory CD4+ T cells sorted from blood. Subset indicated: CD45RA-negative fraction. This sequence was found in a woman between 25 and 40 years old in good health. This chain connects TRBV5-1 to TRBJ1-1, with 10 bases lining up with TRBD1. The CDR3 sequence: CASSKRTGGATEAFF. In DNA form, the CDR3 reads TGCGCCAGCAGCAAGAGGACAGGGGGTGCCACTGAAGCTTTCTTT.